The T cell receptor beta chain under discussion was sequenced for a study of T cell clonotyping in hematopoietic cell transplantation. Study-wide points: Few recipient clonotypes overlapped donors; over 97% were de novo at given depth. CD4 and CD8 repertoire contributions could not be separated without sorting.

Turning to this clone: The antigen is unknown.

The assay was immunoSEQ multiplex PCR, and TCRdb's table has in-frame clones only and misses some. This repertoire shows fewer than 1,500 clones, about 97% found once; its top ten account for roughly 1.9%. V was pared by 5 bases and J by 0 bases, with 10 bases between. The CDR3 extends over 14 amino acids. CDR1 and CDR2 from the germline V gene are SGHTA and FQGNSA. The clonotype comes from a male patient in his fifties or sixties who had an allogeneic stem cell transplant from a related donor, so the T cells may come from the graft donor. Some clones in this sample may be carry-over from other donors' samples. The chain joins TRBV7-2 to TRBJ1-1, with D maybe TRBD1 (5 bases). The sequencing here drew on PBMCs, taken 180 days after allogeneic stem cell transplant. CDR3 region: CASSQGRLNTEAFF. The CDR3 DNA follows: TGTGCCAGCAGCCAGGGACGGCTGAACACTGAAGCTTTCTTT. Full variable domain (rest looked up from reference TRBV7-2 and TRBJ1-1): GAGVSQSPSNKVTEKGKDVELRCDPISGHTALYWYRQSLGQGLEFLIYFQGNSAPDKSGLPSDRFSAERTGGSVSTLTIQRTQQEDSAVYLCASSQGRLNTEAFFGQGTRLTVV.